This T cell receptor beta chain was captured in a study of blood T cell repertoires in COVID-19. Background on the study: In Cohort 3, a recovered donor had either two negative PCRs, clearance, or symptom resolution. Samples came from the United States, Italy and Spain, spanning acute and convalescent COVID-19.

Per the germline V gene, CDR1 is LGHNA and CDR2 is YNFKEQ. The CDR3 is 16 residues long. V shed 3 bases, J shed 3 bases, and the junction held 11 bases outside the gene matches. Here immunoSEQ multiplex PCR was the method, and the copy in TCRdb shows in-frame clones only, minus some. The data contain hundreds of thousands of clones, 70% to 90% of them singletons. This clone was seen a single time. Allocation to cohorts depended on clinical history reported by the participants. The sample comprised PBMCs or T cells enriched from blood (not recorded which). The clonotype comes from an older woman in a cohort exposed to, infected with or recovered from COVID-19 (not recorded which). This chain links TRBV4-2 with TRBJ2-7; 7 bases map to TRBD1. CDR3 region: CASSQDPGTAVYEQYF. CDR3 coding DNA: TGTGCCAGCAGCCAGGACCCCGGGACAGCCGTCTACGAGCAGTACTTC.